Given below is one T cell receptor (beta chain) in context. This entry is derived from a study of blood T cell repertoires in COVID-19. Assay: immunoSEQ multiplex PCR; the TCRdb copy retains only in-frame clones and omits some. Of approximately 260,000 clones in the sample, roughly nine tenths were seen once. Germline values: CDR1 MNHEY, CDR2 SVGAGI. V lost 9 bases, J lost 2 bases, and 6 bases stayed unmatched. The CDR3 loop spans 14 amino acids. Sequencing input: PBMCs or T cells enriched from blood (not recorded which). This TCR was recovered from a woman in her sixties or seventies who had recovered from COVID-19. V is TRBV6-5 and J is TRBJ1-4; 7 positions match TRBD1. The DNA of the CDR3 is TGTGCCAGTAAAACGGGACAGACTAATGAAAAACTGTTTTTT. Encoded protein: CASKTGQTNEKLFF.